This TCR beta chain was sequenced for a study of pediatric ulcerative colitis. This CDR3 has 13 amino acids. Germline loops: CDR1 GTSNPN, CDR2 SVGIG (reference sequence). Trimming removed 1 base from V and 4 bases from J, with 11 bases in between. Only in-frame clones appear in the TCRdb table, and some are missing; sequencing was by immunoSEQ multiplex PCR. Altogether about 36,000 clones are present, roughly 80% being singletons, with the ten largest covering approximately 25%. The sequenced sample was blood. The chain is built from TRBV30 and TRBJ2-7, with D possibly TRBD1 on 6 matching bases. This receptor was taken from a girl aged 10 to 17 with moderate ulcerative colitis. Here the CDR3 DNA reads TGTGCCTGGAGTGAGGGGGTAGCGTACGAGCAGTACTTC. It is translated as CAWSEGVAYEQYF.